The source of this T cell receptor beta chain is a study of blood T cell repertoires in COVID-19. Germline-derived CDR1 and CDR2 are SGHNT and YENEEA. Trimming pared 5 bases from V and 1 base from J, leaving 5 bases between. CDR3 length: 13 amino acids. Per the study methods: The assay estimated nucleated cells by amplifying reference gene primers. Clones were sequenced by immunoSEQ multiplex PCR, and TCRdb holds only the in-frame ones, with some missing. Clone size and the V and J calls come from that table; the DNA yielded D and trimming. The sample lists roughly 380,000 clones, 89% occurring once. This clone was found once. Patients at the Seattle site were enrolled during active infection and followed longitudinally.

The sample comprised peripheral blood. This TCR was recovered from a woman aged 40 to 50 with COVID-19, enrolled during active disease. This sequence joins TRBV11-3 and TRBJ1-4; unclear D gene. The CDR3 nucleotides are TGTGCCAGCAGCCGGGGAACTAATGAAAAACTGTTTTTT. Protein product: CASSRGTNEKLFF.